These 8 T cell receptor beta chains were sequenced from one sample in a study of blood T cells in healthy people across ages. Next came a second PCR, run for about 7 to 12 cycles, which used a sample-barcoded 5' primer along with a J-beta primer mix. TCRdb ran MiXCR on the 5' RACE reads and lists one entry per CDR3 protein. In the table there are about 800,000 distinct CDR3 sequences, 58% of which are singletons. The sequencing input was blood. Source of these receptors: a man in his thirties or forties in good health.

This clonotype has a handful of counts. The CDR3 DNA is TGTGCCAGCAGTTACCGGAAACTCGATATCTCTGGGGCCAACGTCCTGACTTTC. Protein: CASSYRKLDISGANVLTF. The J gene is TRBJ2-6, the V gene TRBV6-2 or TRBV6-3; D is ambiguous. The CDR3 length is 18 residues. Per germline, CDR1 MNHEY and CDR2 SVGEGT. Trimming took 2 bases from V and 0 from J, leaving 14 bases between them.

The chain joins TRBV5-6 to TRBJ2-1; tentative D call: TRBD1 (5 bases). Trimming pared 3 bases from V and 11 bases from J, leaving 18 bases between. This CDR3 comprises 14 residues. Germline values: CDR1 SGHDT, CDR2 YYEEEE. The CDR3 sequence: CASSYGRAAPQQFF. In nucleotides, the CDR3 is TGTGCCAGCAGCTACGGCAGGGCGGCCCCGCAGCAGTTCTTC.

This rearrangement joins TRBV20-1 to TRBJ2-7; 8 positions match TRBD2. Trimming cost V 6 bases and J 2 bases; bases outside gene matches: 15. CDR3 length: 16 residues. CDR1 DFQATT and CDR2 SNEGSKA come from the germline V gene (reference sequence). The CDR3 DNA sequence: TGCAGTGCCCTTCCGTACCGCACTAGCGGCACCTACGAGCAGTACTTC. Amino acid sequence: CSALPYRTSGTYEQYF.

The chain links TRBV20-1 to TRBJ2-7, with 7 bases fitting TRBD2. Unmatched junction bases numbered 12, after V lost 4 bases and J lost 3 bases. Germline V gene lookup returns CDR1 DFQATT and CDR2 SNEGSKA (reference sequence). This CDR3 comprises 15 residues. DNA of the CDR3: TGCAGTGCTACAACCACTGACGGGAGGTTCTACGAGCAGTACTTC. Translation: CSATTTDGRFYEQYF.

The chain uses TRBV5-6 and TRBJ2-4; D is possibly TRBD1 (5 bases). The germline CDR1 and CDR2 sequences are SGHDT and YYEEEE. The CDR3 has 15 amino acids. Trimming took off 4 bases at V and 0 bases at J, with 11 bases between the two ends. The CDR3, as DNA: TGTGCCAGCAGCATCCAGGGTCTAGCCAAAAACATTCAGTACTTC. It translates to CASSIQGLAKNIQYF.

The sample holds a few counts of this clonotype. The V call is TRBV20-1, the J call TRBJ1-2; TRBD1 matches 10 bases. Losses at the gene ends were 6 bases for V and 8 bases for J; bases not matched to a gene: 9. CDR1 and CDR2 (germline): DFQATT, SNEGSKA (reference sequence). The CDR3 has 13 residues. As DNA, the CDR3 is TGCAGTGCCCCTACACGGACAGGGGGAGGCTACACCTTC. Encoded protein: CSAPTRTGGGYTF.

The chain is built from TRBV6-2 or TRBV6-3 and TRBJ2-3; no definite D call. Trimming removed 7 bases from V and 8 bases from J, with 10 bases in between. CDR1 and CDR2 (germline): MNHEY, SVGEGT. The CDR3 is 11 residues long. CDR3 DNA: TGTGCCAGCATGAGGTCCGGTACGCAGTATTTT. It translates to CASMRSGTQYF.

The rearrangement uses TRBV4-2 and TRBJ2-4; D is perhaps TRBD1 or TRBD2 (6 bases each). The J call may not be correct, given that the DNA end is closer to TRBJ2-7. Looked up from germline, CDR1 is LGHNA and CDR2 is YNFKEQ. This CDR3 has 15 amino acids. CDR3 loop: CASSQATGRQYEQYF. Written as DNA, the CDR3 is TGTGCCAGCAGCCAAGCCACAGGGAGGCAATACGAGCAGTACTTC.